This T cell receptor beta chain stems from a study of blood T cell repertoires in COVID-19. Here immunoSEQ multiplex PCR was the method, and the copy in TCRdb shows in-frame clones only, minus some. The table includes 270,000 or so clones, 82% detected once. Germline-derived CDR1 and CDR2 are MNHEY and SMNVEV (reference sequence). The CDR3 has 17 residues. The junction had 13 bases not matched to a gene; V was cut back by 1 base and J by 5 bases. This clone was detected a few times. The chain combines TRBV27 with TRBJ1-1; 7 positions agree with TRBD1. The sequenced sample was peripheral blood. The receptor was derived from a woman in her late teens or twenties with acute or convalescent COVID-19. The CDR3 protein is CASSLWPKQGLRTEAFF. Written as DNA, the CDR3 is TGTGCCAGCAGTTTATGGCCCAAACAGGGGTTGAGGACTGAAGCTTTCTTT.